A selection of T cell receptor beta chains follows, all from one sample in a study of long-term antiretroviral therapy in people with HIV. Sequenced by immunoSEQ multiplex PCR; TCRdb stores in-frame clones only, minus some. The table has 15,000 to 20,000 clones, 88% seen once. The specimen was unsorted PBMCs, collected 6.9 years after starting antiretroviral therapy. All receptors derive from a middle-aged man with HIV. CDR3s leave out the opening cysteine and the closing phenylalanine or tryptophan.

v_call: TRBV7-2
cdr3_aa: ASSLTFTGAYYEQY

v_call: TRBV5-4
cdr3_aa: ASSQDLSRGRDEQY

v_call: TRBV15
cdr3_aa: ATSGDLQNTEAF

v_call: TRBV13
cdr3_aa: ASSSRLAGEWSSYNEQF

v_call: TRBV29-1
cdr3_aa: SIRGTYNEQF

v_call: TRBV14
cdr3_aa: ASSFTGDEQY

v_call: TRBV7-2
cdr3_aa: ASSQTEYNEQF

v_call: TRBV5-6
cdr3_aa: ASSPSYSKASYSYNEQF

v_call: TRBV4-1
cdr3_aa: ASSLQETQY

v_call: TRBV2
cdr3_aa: ASSLAGGYEQY